This T cell receptor beta chain was captured in a study of cytomegalovirus exposure and HLA in healthy donors. TCRdb's table, derived via immunoSEQ multiplex PCR, lists solely in-frame clones and lacks some. In the table there are 300,000 to 400,000 clones, roughly 85% of which are singletons. The count of this clone is one. Its antigen is unknown. Regarding the study as a whole: The study recorded about 150 TCR beta chains that were cytomegalovirus-associated. According to a subsequent analysis, TCR clusters from the first cohort were inclined to appear together in the roughly 130 validation repertoires.

CDR3 size: 15 residues. From germline, CDR1 is MNHEY and CDR2 SVGAGI. V lost 5 bases and J lost 5, with 18 bases in between. The sequencing input was PBMCs. This sequence originates from a woman aged 18 to 35 in good health and CMV-seronegative. The chain joins TRBV6-5 to TRBJ2-5; D perhaps matches TRBD2 (7 bases). In DNA form, the CDR3 reads TGTGCCAGCAGTACGGGGGGCCGGGTATCGGAGACCCAGTACTTC. Encoded protein: CASSTGGRVSETQYF.